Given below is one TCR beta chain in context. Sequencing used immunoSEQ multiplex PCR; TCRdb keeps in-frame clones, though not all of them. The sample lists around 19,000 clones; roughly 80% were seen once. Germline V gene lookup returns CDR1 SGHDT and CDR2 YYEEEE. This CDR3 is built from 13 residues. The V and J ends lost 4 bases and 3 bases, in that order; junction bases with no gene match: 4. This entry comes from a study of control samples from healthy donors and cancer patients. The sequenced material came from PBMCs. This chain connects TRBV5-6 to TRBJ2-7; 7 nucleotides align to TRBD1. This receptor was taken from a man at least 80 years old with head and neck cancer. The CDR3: CASSTGTDYEQYF. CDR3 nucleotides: TGTGCCAGCAGCACTGGGACAGACTACGAGCAGTACTTC.